The rows below give T cell receptor beta chains drawn from one sample of a study of somatic mutations in cytotoxic T cells in rheumatoid arthritis. The repertoire was sequenced with immunoSEQ multiplex PCR; TCRdb's copy has only in-frame clones and lacks some. The sample has 3,000 to 4,000 clones, about 94% seen once. Sequencing was carried out using CD8+ T cells sorted from blood. These receptors were taken from a woman aged 60-75 years with rheumatoid arthritis. The CDR3 runs from the conserved cysteine through the conserved F or W. The order of the fields is V gene, J gene, clone size, D gene, CDR3 protein, CDR3 DNA. D genes are given only for firm matches. Part of the rows lack a size; the others show once, few, many or a class for expanded clones.

V: TRBV5-5; J: TRBJ2-3; size: NA; D: TRBD1; CDR3: CASTTVGQGETDTQYF; DNA: TGTGCCAGCACCACCGTCGGACAGGGGGAGACAGATACGCAGTATTTT
V: TRBV27; J: TRBJ1-1; size: NA; D: TRBD1; CDR3: CASSTPGQGPNTEAFF; DNA: TGTGCCAGCAGTACTCCGGGACAGGGACCGAACACTGAAGCTTTCTTT
V: TRBV9; J: TRBJ2-5; size: NA; D: NA; CDR3: CASSAGSAETQYF; DNA: TGTGCCAGCAGCGCAGGTAGCGCGGAGACCCAGTACTTC
V: TRBV6-4; J: TRBJ2-1; size: once; D: NA; CDR3: CASSDSNTVQGSSYNEQFF; DNA: TGTGCCAGCAGTGACTCGAATACGGTGCAGGGGAGCTCCTACAATGAGCAGTTCTTC
V: TRBV4-1; J: TRBJ2-1; size: NA; D: NA; CDR3: CASSQDMGRSYSSNEQFF; DNA: TGCGCCAGCAGCCAAGATATGGGGCGTAGCTACAGCTCCAATGAGCAGTTCTTC
V: TRBV10-3; J: TRBJ2-2; size: NA; D: TRBD2; CDR3: CAISGRAGDPNTGELFF; DNA: TGTGCCATCAGTGGACGCGCGGGGGACCCTAACACCGGGGAGCTGTTTTTT
V: TRBV27; J: TRBJ2-1; size: NA; D: TRBD1; CDR3: CASSFGAGTGENNEQFF; DNA: TGTGCCAGCAGTTTCGGGGCGGGGACAGGGGAGAACAATGAGCAGTTCTTC
V: TRBV18; J: TRBJ2-3; size: NA; D: NA; CDR3: CASRNQGRDTQYF; DNA: TGTGCCAGCCGTAATCAGGGGCGTGATACGCAGTATTTT
V: TRBV7-9; J: TRBJ2-7; size: NA; D: TRBD2; CDR3: CASSSGTSEQYF; DNA: TGTGCCAGCAGCTCAGGGACTAGCGAGCAGTACTTC
V: TRBV19; J: TRBJ1-1; size: few; D: NA; CDR3: CASSISGEGSTEAFF; DNA: TGTGCCAGTAGTATATCCGGGGAAGGGTCCACTGAAGCTTTCTTT
V: TRBV9; J: TRBJ2-2; size: NA; D: NA; CDR3: CASSVSGANTGELFF; DNA: TGTGCCAGCAGCGTATCCGGAGCGAACACCGGGGAGCTGTTTTTT
V: TRBV5-4; J: TRBJ1-1; size: NA; D: TRBD1; CDR3: CASNRGLNTEAFF; DNA: TGTGCCAGTAACAGGGGGTTGAACACTGAAGCTTTCTTT
V: TRBV27; J: TRBJ2-5; size: NA; D: TRBD1; CDR3: CASSPGPGQGWGETQYF; DNA: TGTGCCAGCAGCCCCGGGCCGGGACAGGGCTGGGGGGAGACCCAGTACTTC
V: TRBV6-1; J: TRBJ1-1; size: NA; D: NA; CDR3: CASSDMRVRGAWAEAFF; DNA: TGTGCCAGCAGTGATATGCGCGTCAGGGGCGCCTGGGCTGAAGCTTTCTTT
V: TRBV7-6; J: TRBJ1-1; size: NA; D: NA; CDR3: CASSLAYGDTEAFF; DNA: TGTGCCAGCAGCTTAGCGTACGGGGACACTGAAGCTTTCTTT
V: TRBV6-1; J: TRBJ2-7; size: NA; D: NA; CDR3: CASRFRGAYEQYF; DNA: TGTGCCAGCAGATTCAGAGGTGCATACGAGCAGTACTTC
V: TRBV4-1; J: TRBJ2-1; size: NA; D: NA; CDR3: CASSQEPGVLNEQFF; DNA: TGCGCCAGCAGCCAAGAACCAGGGGTGCTCAATGAGCAGTTCTTC
V: TRBV6-6; J: TRBJ1-5; size: NA; D: NA; CDR3: CATNVGPLYSNQPQHF; DNA: TGTGCCACTAACGTTGGTCCCCTCTATAGCAATCAGCCCCAGCATTTT
V: TRBV7-2; J: TRBJ1-1; size: NA; D: NA; CDR3: CASSFVRVNTEAFF; DNA: TGTGCCAGCAGCTTCGTCCGGGTGAACACTGAAGCTTTCTTT
V: TRBV27; J: TRBJ2-7; size: NA; D: NA; CDR3: CASSSISGPSYEQYF; DNA: TGTGCCAGCAGTTCCATTAGCGGTCCCTCCTACGAGCAGTACTTC
V: TRBV6-1; J: TRBJ2-5; size: NA; D: TRBD1; CDR3: CASTRTGGRETQYF; DNA: TGTGCCAGCACCAGGACAGGGGGCAGAGAGACCCAGTACTTC
V: TRBV27; J: TRBJ2-1; size: few; D: NA; CDR3: CASSREYNEQFF; DNA: TGTGCCAGCAGCCGGGAATACAATGAGCAGTTCTTC
V: TRBV5-6; J: TRBJ1-4; size: once; D: NA; CDR3: CASRSGLSRTNEKLFF; DNA: TGTGCCAGCAGATCAGGGTTATCGAGGACTAATGAAAAACTGTTTTTT
V: TRBV4-2; J: TRBJ2-6; size: NA; D: NA; CDR3: CASSQAGGANVLTF; DNA: TGTGCCAGCAGCCAGGCGGGCGGGGCCAACGTCCTGACTTTC
V: TRBV7-9; J: TRBJ1-5; size: NA; D: TRBD1; CDR3: CASSPTGTGLQPQHF; DNA: TGTGCCAGCAGCCCAACCGGGACAGGGCTTCAGCCCCAGCATTTT
V: TRBV6-4; J: TRBJ2-1; size: few; D: NA; CDR3: CASSDSVGGYNEQFF; DNA: TGTGCCAGCAGTGACTCGGTAGGGGGCTACAATGAGCAGTTCTTC
V: TRBV10-3; J: TRBJ2-1; size: NA; D: NA; CDR3: CAISVEGGYNEQFF; DNA: TGTGCCATCAGTGTGGAAGGCGGCTACAATGAGCAGTTCTTC
V: TRBV10-3; J: TRBJ2-3; size: NA; D: NA; CDR3: CAISTRDSTRPTDTQYF; DNA: TGTGCCATCAGTACTCGGGACTCAACACGCCCCACAGATACGCAGTATTTT
V: TRBV7-8; J: TRBJ2-7; size: NA; D: TRBD2; CDR3: CASSSIIPGGGYEQYF; DNA: TGTGCCAGCAGCTCCATAATTCCCGGGGGGGGCTACGAGCAGTACTTC
V: TRBV9; J: TRBJ1-5; size: NA; D: NA; CDR3: CASSVDNSNQPQHF; DNA: TGTGCCAGCAGCGTAGACAATAGCAATCAGCCCCAGCATTTT
V: TRBV11-2; J: TRBJ1-1; size: NA; D: NA; CDR3: CASSTRDKRAVGTEAFF; DNA: TGTGCCAGCAGCACCCGGGACAAAAGGGCGGTGGGCACTGAAGCTTTCTTT
V: TRBV11-3; J: TRBJ2-1; size: NA; D: TRBD2; CDR3: CASSDVAGGDNEQFF; DNA: TGTGCCAGCAGTGACGTAGCGGGAGGGGACAATGAGCAGTTCTTC
V: TRBV5-4; J: TRBJ2-1; size: NA; D: TRBD1; CDR3: CASSGRDRGVNEQFF; DNA: TGTGCCAGCAGCGGCCGGGACAGGGGCGTCAATGAGCAGTTCTTC
V: TRBV7-9; J: TRBJ1-2; size: once; D: TRBD1; CDR3: CASSAGQAGYTF; DNA: TGTGCCAGCAGCGCCGGACAGGCTGGCTACACCTTC
V: TRBV7-8; J: TRBJ1-1; size: NA; D: TRBD1; CDR3: CASSLLQGVNTEAFF; DNA: TGTGCCAGCAGCTTACTACAGGGGGTGAACACTGAAGCTTTCTTT
V: TRBV6-5; J: TRBJ2-7; size: NA; D: NA; CDR3: CASGGGYGGYEQYF; DNA: TGTGCCAGCGGGGGAGGATATGGGGGCTACGAGCAGTACTTC
V: TRBV11-2; J: TRBJ2-7; size: NA; D: TRBD1; CDR3: CASYGQASYEQYF; DNA: TGTGCCAGCTACGGACAGGCGTCCTACGAGCAGTACTTC
V: TRBV27; J: TRBJ2-2; size: NA; D: NA; CDR3: CASSFSGTGELFF; DNA: TGTGCCAGCAGTTTCAGCGGAACCGGGGAGCTGTTTTTT
V: TRBV11-3; J: TRBJ2-1; size: NA; D: TRBD2; CDR3: CASSFGGGLKNEQFF; DNA: TGTGCCAGCAGCTTTGGCGGGGGGTTGAAAAATGAGCAGTTCTTC
V: TRBV11-2; J: TRBJ1-1; size: NA; D: NA; CDR3: CASSLEGPTEAFF; DNA: TGTGCCAGCAGCTTAGAGGGGCCCACTGAAGCTTTCTTT
V: TRBV5-1; J: TRBJ1-1; size: NA; D: TRBD1; CDR3: CASSPGTGGTEAFF; DNA: TGCGCCAGCAGCCCGGGGACAGGGGGCACTGAAGCTTTCTTT
V: TRBV9; J: TRBJ2-7; size: NA; D: TRBD1; CDR3: CASSVESTGGSYEQYF; DNA: TGTGCCAGCAGCGTAGAAAGTACAGGGGGCTCCTACGAGCAGTACTTC
V: TRBV6-1; J: TRBJ1-2; size: NA; D: TRBD1; CDR3: CASSEGQGANYGYTF; DNA: TGTGCCAGCAGTGAAGGCCAGGGGGCTAACTATGGCTACACCTTC
V: TRBV28; J: TRBJ1-1; size: NA; D: TRBD1; CDR3: CASRAIAGQGSNTEAFF; DNA: TGTGCCAGCAGGGCTATCGCTGGACAGGGGTCAAACACTGAAGCTTTCTTT
V: TRBV7-6; J: TRBJ2-7; size: NA; D: TRBD2; CDR3: CASSPQTSGTYEQYF; DNA: TGTGCCAGCAGCCCACAGACTAGCGGGACCTACGAGCAGTACTTC
V: TRBV10-2; J: TRBJ2-7; size: NA; D: NA; CDR3: CATRGGSDYEQYF; DNA: TGCGCCACCCGAGGGGGTAGTGACTACGAGCAGTACTTC
V: TRBV9; J: TRBJ1-4; size: NA; D: TRBD1; CDR3: CASSRTGVNEKLFF; DNA: TGTGCCAGCAGCCGGACAGGGGTTAATGAAAAACTGTTTTTT
V: TRBV6-5; J: TRBJ2-3; size: NA; D: TRBD2; CDR3: CASSPLAGEGDTQYF; DNA: TGTGCCAGCAGTCCCCTAGCGGGAGAGGGAGATACGCAGTATTTT
V: TRBV27; J: TRBJ2-1; size: NA; D: NA; CDR3: CASSSLGVRGLRNEQFF; DNA: TGTGCCAGCAGTTCCCTGGGGGTGCGGGGGCTACGCAATGAGCAGTTCTTC
V: TRBV6-1; J: TRBJ1-1; size: NA; D: NA; CDR3: CASSTWGVEAFF; DNA: TGTGCCAGCAGTACCTGGGGGGTTGAAGCTTTCTTT
V: TRBV27; J: TRBJ1-1; size: few; D: NA; CDR3: CASSQRGPTEAFF; DNA: TGTGCCAGCAGTCAGCGGGGTCCCACTGAAGCTTTCTTT
V: TRBV4-1; J: TRBJ1-2; size: NA; D: NA; CDR3: CASSQQGGYTF; DNA: TGCGCCAGCAGCCAGCAGGGGGGCTACACCTTC
V: TRBV5-6; J: TRBJ2-7; size: NA; D: TRBD1; CDR3: CASSLAGGQVEQYF; DNA: TGTGCCAGCAGCTTAGCTGGGGGACAGGTCGAGCAGTACTTC
V: TRBV19; J: TRBJ1-2; size: NA; D: TRBD1; CDR3: CASSSRITGGVDGYTF; DNA: TGTGCCAGTAGTTCACGAATTACAGGGGGCGTTGATGGCTACACCTTC